The present entry profiles one T cell receptor beta chain with its context. Its antigen is as yet unknown. The sample is drawn from a study of a mutant IDH1 vaccine in newly diagnosed glioma. Turning to the study itself: The study started vaccination 4-6 weeks after radiotherapy alone, or with temozolomide cycles. Patients under treatment included approximately 60% males and 37.5% females and had a mean age of roughly 43 years. In the visit schedule, V12 fell in week 35, while V13 fell in week 47. Study findings and constraints: Evidence of vaccine-induced immune responses was documented in less than 95% of patients.

Germline assignment: CDR1 KGHSH and CDR2 LQKENI. CDR3 length: 13 amino acids. V lost 6 bases to trimming and J lost 0 bases, with 7 bases between them. Profiling relied on immunoSEQ multiplex PCR, and the TCRdb table lists in-frame clones only, not all of them. Altogether around 32,000 clones are present, around 83% being singletons, with the ten largest covering approximately 7.1%. Indicated time point: week 35, safety follow-up. Vaccination comprised doses that each held 300 ug of mutant IDH1 20-mer peptide, plus topical imiquimod. The sequence derives from a woman under 30 with glioma. Here the sequenced sample was PBMCs, taken from a glioma patient whose treatment included an IDH1 peptide vaccine. The V and J genes are TRBV18 and TRBJ2-3; the D is unclear. The CDR3 loop reads CASSATSTDTQYF. CDR3 DNA sequence: TGTGCCAGCTCCGCAACTAGCACAGATACGCAGTATTTT.